This T cell receptor beta chain was sequenced for a study of T cell repertoires in MIS-A myocarditis. This CDR3 has 15 amino acids. Germline V lookup: CDR1 MDHEN, CDR2 SYDVKM. V was pared by 6 bases and J by 16 bases, with 21 bases of the junction left unmatched. Measured with immunoSEQ multiplex PCR; TCRdb has only the in-frame clones, and not every one. The sample lists 15,000 or so clones, around 74% occurring once. The chain couples TRBV28 to TRBJ1-3; 7 positions match TRBD1. The sequence was collected from a man aged 18 to 29 with fulminant myocarditis from multisystem inflammatory syndrome in adults (MIS-A) after COVID-19. Sequencing was performed on left ventricle heart tissue obtained at autopsy. The CDR3, as DNA: TGTGCCAGCAGCCCAACCGGGACAGAGGCCTCTCGGGGTTATTTT. This codes for CASSPTGTEASRGYF.